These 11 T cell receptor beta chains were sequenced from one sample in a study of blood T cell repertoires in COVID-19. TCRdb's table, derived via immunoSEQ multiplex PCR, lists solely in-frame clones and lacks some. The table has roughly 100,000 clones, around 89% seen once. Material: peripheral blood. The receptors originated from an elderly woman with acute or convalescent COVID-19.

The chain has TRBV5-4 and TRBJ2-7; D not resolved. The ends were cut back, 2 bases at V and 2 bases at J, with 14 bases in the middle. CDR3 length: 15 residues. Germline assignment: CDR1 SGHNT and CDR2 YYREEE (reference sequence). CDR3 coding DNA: TGTGCCAGCAGCTTAACGCACAGTAATCCCTACGAGCAGTACTTC. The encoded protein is CASSLTHSNPYEQYF. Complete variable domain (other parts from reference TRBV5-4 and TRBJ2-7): ETGVTQSPTHLIKTRGQQVTLRCSSQSGHNTVSWYQQALGQGPQFIFQYYREEENGRGNFPPRFSGLQFPNYSSELNVNALELDDSALYLCASSLTHSNPYEQYFGPGTRLTVT.

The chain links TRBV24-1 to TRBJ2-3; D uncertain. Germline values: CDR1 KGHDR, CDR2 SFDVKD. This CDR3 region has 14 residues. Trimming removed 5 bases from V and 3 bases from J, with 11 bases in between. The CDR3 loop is CATSGSGWTDTQYF. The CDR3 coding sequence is TGTGCCACCAGTGGATCAGGTTGGACAGATACGCAGTATTTT.

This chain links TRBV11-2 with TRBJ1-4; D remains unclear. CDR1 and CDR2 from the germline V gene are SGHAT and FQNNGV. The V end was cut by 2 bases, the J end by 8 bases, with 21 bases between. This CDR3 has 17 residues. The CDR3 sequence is CASSLSVLAARREKLFF. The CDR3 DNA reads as TGTGCCAGCAGCTTAAGCGTTCTGGCCGCGCGGCGAGAAAAACTGTTTTTT.

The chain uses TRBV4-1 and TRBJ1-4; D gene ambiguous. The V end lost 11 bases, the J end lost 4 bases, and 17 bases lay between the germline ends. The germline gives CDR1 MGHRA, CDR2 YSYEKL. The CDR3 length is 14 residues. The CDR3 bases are TGCGCCGGCGGAAACCCACTAAATAATGAAAAACTGTTTTTT. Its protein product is CAGGNPLNNEKLFF.

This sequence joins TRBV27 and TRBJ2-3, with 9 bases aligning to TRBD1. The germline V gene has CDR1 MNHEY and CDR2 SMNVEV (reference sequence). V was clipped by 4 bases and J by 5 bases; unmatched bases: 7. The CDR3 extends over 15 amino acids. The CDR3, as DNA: TGTGCCAGCAGTTCCCCGGGACAGGGAGGAGATACGCAGTATTTT. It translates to CASSSPGQGGDTQYF.

CDR3 nucleotides: TGTGCCAGCAGCCCCCCTGGGACTTTTAACTATGGCTACACCTTC. Protein: CASSPPGTFNYGYTF. The rearrangement links TRBV5-6 to TRBJ1-2; D perhaps matches TRBD1 (5 bases). Trimming removed 4 bases from V and 1 base from J, with 14 bases in between. Per the germline V gene, CDR1 is SGHDT and CDR2 is YYEEEE. The CDR3 runs 15 residues.

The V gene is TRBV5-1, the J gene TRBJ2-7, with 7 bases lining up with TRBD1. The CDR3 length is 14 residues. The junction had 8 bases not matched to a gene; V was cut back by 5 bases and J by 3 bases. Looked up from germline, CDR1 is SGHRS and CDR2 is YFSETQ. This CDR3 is CASSRETGVYEQYF. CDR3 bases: TGCGCCAGCAGTAGAGAAACAGGGGTCTACGAGCAGTACTTC.

The CDR3 protein is CASSPISGLAGNEQFF. In DNA, the CDR3 is TGTGCCAGCTCACCGATCTCGGGATTAGCGGGCAATGAGCAGTTCTTC. V gene TRBV18 combines with J gene TRBJ2-1; 7 bases line up with TRBD2. Germline V gene data show CDR1 as KGHSH and CDR2 as LQKENI. This CDR3 comprises 16 residues. V was clipped by 3 bases and J by 6 bases; unmatched bases: 11.

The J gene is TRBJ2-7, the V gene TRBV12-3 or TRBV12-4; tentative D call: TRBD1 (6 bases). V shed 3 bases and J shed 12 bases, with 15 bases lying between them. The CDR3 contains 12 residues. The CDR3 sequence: CASSLPRGTSYF. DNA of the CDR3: TGTGCCAGCAGTTTGCCTAGGGGGACCTCGTACTTC.

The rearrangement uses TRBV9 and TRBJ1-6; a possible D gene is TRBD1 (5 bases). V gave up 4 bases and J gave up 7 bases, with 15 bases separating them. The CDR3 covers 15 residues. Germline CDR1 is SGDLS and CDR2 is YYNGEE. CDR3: CASSTQKGVNSPLHF. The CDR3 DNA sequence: TGTGCCAGCAGCACCCAGAAAGGGGTAAATTCACCCCTCCACTTT.

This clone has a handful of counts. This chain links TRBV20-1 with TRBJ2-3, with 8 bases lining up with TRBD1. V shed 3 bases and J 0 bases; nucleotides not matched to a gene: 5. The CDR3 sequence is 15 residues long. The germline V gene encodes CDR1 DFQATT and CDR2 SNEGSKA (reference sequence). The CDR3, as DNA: TGCAGTGCTAGTTACGACAGGGGTAGCACAGATACGCAGTATTTT. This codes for CSASYDRGSTDTQYF.